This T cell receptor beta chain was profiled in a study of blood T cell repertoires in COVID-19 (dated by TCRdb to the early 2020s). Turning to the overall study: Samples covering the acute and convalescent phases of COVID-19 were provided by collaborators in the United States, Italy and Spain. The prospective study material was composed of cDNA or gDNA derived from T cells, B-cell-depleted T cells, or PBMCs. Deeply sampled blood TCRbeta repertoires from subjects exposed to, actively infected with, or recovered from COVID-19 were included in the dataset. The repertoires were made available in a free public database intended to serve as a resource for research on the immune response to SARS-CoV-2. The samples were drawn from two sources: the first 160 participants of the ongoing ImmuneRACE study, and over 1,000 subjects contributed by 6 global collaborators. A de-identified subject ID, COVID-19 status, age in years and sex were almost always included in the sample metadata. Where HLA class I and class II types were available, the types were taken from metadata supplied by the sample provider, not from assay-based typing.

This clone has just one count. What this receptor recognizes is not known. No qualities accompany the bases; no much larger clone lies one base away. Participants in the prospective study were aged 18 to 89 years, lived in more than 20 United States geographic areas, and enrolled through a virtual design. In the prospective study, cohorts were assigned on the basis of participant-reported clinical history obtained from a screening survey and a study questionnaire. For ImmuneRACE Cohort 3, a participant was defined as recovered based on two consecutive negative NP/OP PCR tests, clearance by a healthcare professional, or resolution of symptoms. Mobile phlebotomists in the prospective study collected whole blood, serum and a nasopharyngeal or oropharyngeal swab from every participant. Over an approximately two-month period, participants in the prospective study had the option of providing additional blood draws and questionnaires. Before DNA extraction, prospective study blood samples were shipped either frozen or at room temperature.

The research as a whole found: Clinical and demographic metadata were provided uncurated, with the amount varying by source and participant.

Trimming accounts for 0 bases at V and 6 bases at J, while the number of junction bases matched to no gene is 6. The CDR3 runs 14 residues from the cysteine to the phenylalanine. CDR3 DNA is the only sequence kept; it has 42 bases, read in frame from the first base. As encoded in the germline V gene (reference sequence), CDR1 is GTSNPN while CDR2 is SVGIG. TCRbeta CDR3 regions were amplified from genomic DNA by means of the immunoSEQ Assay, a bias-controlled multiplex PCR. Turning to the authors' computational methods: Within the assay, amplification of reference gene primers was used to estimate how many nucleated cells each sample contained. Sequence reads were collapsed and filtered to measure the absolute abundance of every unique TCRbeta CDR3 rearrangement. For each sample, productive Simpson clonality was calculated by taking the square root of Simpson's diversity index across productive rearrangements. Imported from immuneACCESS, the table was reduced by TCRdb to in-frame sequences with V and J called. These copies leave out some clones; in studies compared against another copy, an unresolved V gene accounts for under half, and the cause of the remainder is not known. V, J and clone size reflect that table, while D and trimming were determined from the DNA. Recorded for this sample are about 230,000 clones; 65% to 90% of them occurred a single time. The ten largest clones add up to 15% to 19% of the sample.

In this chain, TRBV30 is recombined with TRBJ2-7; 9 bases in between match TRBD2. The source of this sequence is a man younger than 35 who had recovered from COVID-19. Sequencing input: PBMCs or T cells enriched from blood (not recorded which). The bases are TGTGCCTGGAGTGTTGGCGGGGGGGCGTTCGAGCAGTACTTC. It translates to CAWSVGGGAFEQYF.